The clone carrying this TCR beta chain was seen at least ten times. Antigen: not known. These data originate in a study of memory CD4+ T cells and cytomegalovirus serostatus. Overall study: Healthy Belgian adult donors included about nine CMV-positive and some 24 CMV-negative people. Findings of the study overall: A US-trained random forest predicted CMV serostatus with median AUC around 0.91.

The CDR3 sequence is 14 residues long. V was clipped by 0 bases and J by 5 bases; unmatched bases: 4. Looked up from germline, CDR1 is LNHNV and CDR2 is YYDKDF (reference sequence). Sequenced by immunoSEQ multiplex PCR; TCRdb stores in-frame clones only, minus some. The sample holds roughly 86,000 clones, 75% to 85% seen once. Single viable CD3+CD4+CD8-CD45RO+ cells were sorted as the memory CD4+ T cells. Serostatus was set by detecting CMV pp150, pp28, p38, p52 IgG. The sample taken for sequencing was memory CD4+ T cells from blood. The gene calls are TRBV15 and TRBJ2-7; TRBD1 aligns across 7 bases. The sequence was obtained from an adult in good health and CMV-seropositive. For the CDR3, the DNA is TGTGCCACCAGCAGAGAGAGGGGGCTAGACGAGCAGTACTTC. Translation: CATSRERGLDEQYF.